A selection of T cell receptor beta chains follows, all from one sample in a study of identifying expanded T cells in peripheral blood. Data came from immunoSEQ multiplex PCR; TCRdb stores just in-frame clones and leaves some out. Here the sample spans around 63,000 clones, over 75% being singletons. Sequenced input: blood. These receptors all stem from a person aged 18 to 70 in good health. Both conserved end residues are part of each CDR3. Fields, in order: CDR3 DNA, CDR3 protein, D gene, J gene, clone size, V gene. The D gene is left open where the match is weak. Clone sizes are given selectively: once, few, many, or a class where the clone is expanded.

cdr3_nt: TGTGCCAGCAGTTACGGCGGACAGCGTTATTCACCCCTCCACTTT
cdr3_aa: CASSYGGQRYSPLHF
d_call: -
j_call: TRBJ1-6
clone_size: -
v_call: TRBV6-5

cdr3_nt: TGTGCCAGCAGCTTAGGCAGGAGCACAGATACGCAGTATTTT
cdr3_aa: CASSLGRSTDTQYF
d_call: -
j_call: TRBJ2-3
clone_size: -
v_call: TRBV7-2

cdr3_nt: TGTGCCAGCAGTTATCCCGGGACGGCGGAGACCCAGTACTTC
cdr3_aa: CASSYPGTAETQYF
d_call: -
j_call: TRBJ2-5
clone_size: once
v_call: TRBV28

cdr3_nt: TGCAGCGTCGGGACAGGGGGCGGTGGCTACACCTTC
cdr3_aa: CSVGTGGGGYTF
d_call: TRBD1
j_call: TRBJ1-2
clone_size: -
v_call: TRBV29-1

cdr3_nt: TGTGCCAGCAGCTTAGAACCCGGGAGTGGGCAGTACTTC
cdr3_aa: CASSLEPGSGQYF
d_call: -
j_call: TRBJ2-7
clone_size: -
v_call: TRBV7-6

cdr3_nt: TGTGCTAGTGGTTTGTTCCGACTAGCGGGAGATGAGTGGGGGGCCAACGTCCTGACTTTC
cdr3_aa: CASGLFRLAGDEWGANVLTF
d_call: TRBD2
j_call: TRBJ2-6
clone_size: -
v_call: TRBV12-5

cdr3_nt: TGTGCCAGCAGCAACACTAGCGGGAAGTGGGAGCAGTACTTC
cdr3_aa: CASSNTSGKWEQYF
d_call: -
j_call: TRBJ2-7
clone_size: -
v_call: TRBV21-1

cdr3_nt: TGTGCCTGGAGCCCCGGACAGCTTGGGGAGACCCAGTACTTC
cdr3_aa: CAWSPGQLGETQYF
d_call: -
j_call: TRBJ2-5
clone_size: -
v_call: TRBV30

cdr3_nt: TGTGCCAGCTCACGCGACAGGGGGGAGAACACTGAAGCTTTCTTT
cdr3_aa: CASSRDRGENTEAFF
d_call: TRBD1
j_call: TRBJ1-1
clone_size: -
v_call: TRBV18

cdr3_nt: TGTGCCTGGAGTGTAGGGGATGGGTACGAGCAGTACTTC
cdr3_aa: CAWSVGDGYEQYF
d_call: -
j_call: TRBJ2-7
clone_size: -
v_call: TRBV30

cdr3_nt: TGTGCCAGCAGTGACGGGGGCTTCGCTGAAGCTTTCTTT
cdr3_aa: CASSDGGFAEAFF
d_call: -
j_call: TRBJ1-1
clone_size: -
v_call: TRBV6-4

cdr3_nt: TGTGCCAGCAGCTTGTACGGGGGGCGGTTCACTGAAGCTTTCTTT
cdr3_aa: CASSLYGGRFTEAFF
d_call: -
j_call: TRBJ1-1
clone_size: once
v_call: TRBV5-8

cdr3_nt: TGTGCCAGCAGCTACGGTCGAGGACAGGGGTTCAATGAGCAGTTCTTC
cdr3_aa: CASSYGRGQGFNEQFF
d_call: TRBD1
j_call: TRBJ2-1
clone_size: -
v_call: TRBV28

cdr3_nt: TGTGCCTGGAGTGGGACGACAGGCCGGCTCGGAAAACTGTTTTTT
cdr3_aa: CAWSGTTGRLGKLFF
d_call: -
j_call: TRBJ1-4
clone_size: -
v_call: TRBV30

cdr3_nt: TGTGCCTGGGATTTTAGCGGAAGTCAAGAGACCCAGTACTTC
cdr3_aa: CAWDFSGSQETQYF
d_call: -
j_call: TRBJ2-5
clone_size: -
v_call: TRBV30

cdr3_nt: TGTGCCAGCAGCGTACCCGGGACACCCTGGTCCTACGAGCAGTACTTC
cdr3_aa: CASSVPGTPWSYEQYF
d_call: -
j_call: TRBJ2-7
clone_size: -
v_call: TRBV28

cdr3_nt: TGTGCCAGTAGTATCCGGCCCCCCCGAAGCTCCTACAATGAGCAGTTCTTC
cdr3_aa: CASSIRPPRSSYNEQFF
d_call: -
j_call: TRBJ2-1
clone_size: -
v_call: TRBV19

cdr3_nt: TGTGCCAGCAGTGAAGCCTTTGGGTTTACCCGGGAGACCCAGTACTTC
cdr3_aa: CASSEAFGFTRETQYF
d_call: -
j_call: TRBJ2-5
clone_size: -
v_call: TRBV6-1

cdr3_nt: TGCAGTGCACGGATCCCCGACGAGCAGTACTTC
cdr3_aa: CSARIPDEQYF
d_call: -
j_call: TRBJ2-7
clone_size: -
v_call: TRBV20-1

cdr3_nt: TGTGCCAGCAGCTTATCAGGCCTGGGAAACTATGGCTACACCTTC
cdr3_aa: CASSLSGLGNYGYTF
d_call: -
j_call: TRBJ1-2
clone_size: -
v_call: TRBV7-2

cdr3_nt: TGTGCCAGTAGTATAGACAGGATGGGAAACACCATATATTTT
cdr3_aa: CASSIDRMGNTIYF
d_call: -
j_call: TRBJ1-3
clone_size: -
v_call: TRBV19

cdr3_nt: TGCGCCAGCAGTGAGACGAAGGGACATCACTACGAGCAGTACTTC
cdr3_aa: CASSETKGHHYEQYF
d_call: -
j_call: TRBJ2-7
clone_size: -
v_call: TRBV10-1

cdr3_nt: TGTGCCAGCAGCTTGTACACCTACGAGCAGTACTTC
cdr3_aa: CASSLYTYEQYF
d_call: -
j_call: TRBJ2-7
clone_size: -
v_call: TRBV7-9

cdr3_nt: TGCGCCAGCAGCTTGGACAGTTTGGGCACAGATACGCAGTATTTT
cdr3_aa: CASSLDSLGTDTQYF
d_call: -
j_call: TRBJ2-3
clone_size: -
v_call: TRBV5-1

cdr3_nt: TGCGCCAGCAGCCCTACTAGCGGGGGCACAGATACGCAGTATTTT
cdr3_aa: CASSPTSGGTDTQYF
d_call: TRBD2
j_call: TRBJ2-3
clone_size: -
v_call: TRBV5-1

cdr3_nt: TGTGCCAGTAGTATCGCCTACAGGGCCCGTAATGAAAAACTGTTTTTT
cdr3_aa: CASSIAYRARNEKLFF
d_call: -
j_call: TRBJ1-4
clone_size: once
v_call: TRBV19

cdr3_nt: TGTGCCGCCTCAGAGACCCAGTACTTC
cdr3_aa: CAASETQYF
d_call: -
j_call: TRBJ2-5
clone_size: -
v_call: TRBV28

cdr3_nt: TGTGCCAGCATAAATGAGCAGTTCTTC
cdr3_aa: CASINEQFF
d_call: -
j_call: TRBJ2-1
clone_size: -
v_call: TRBV2

cdr3_nt: TGTGCCAGCAGCGTCGAGACAGGCCGGACCCAGTACTTC
cdr3_aa: CASSVETGRTQYF
d_call: -
j_call: TRBJ2-5
clone_size: few
v_call: TRBV7-2

cdr3_nt: TGTGCCAGCAGGCATCCAAGGGAGAGCGGGGAGCTGTTTTTT
cdr3_aa: CASRHPRESGELFF
d_call: -
j_call: TRBJ2-2
clone_size: many
v_call: TRBV2

cdr3_nt: TGTGCCAGCAGCTTATCAAGCACGGGAGGTGAAGCTTTCTTT
cdr3_aa: CASSLSSTGGEAFF
d_call: -
j_call: TRBJ1-1
clone_size: -
v_call: TRBV7-8

cdr3_nt: TGTGCCAGCAGTGAAGAGGCAGGAGGGGGAAACACCATATATTTT
cdr3_aa: CASSEEAGGGNTIYF
d_call: -
j_call: TRBJ1-3
clone_size: -
v_call: TRBV6-1

cdr3_nt: TGTGCCAGCAGTCAAGCCGAGTACACTGAAGCTTTCTTT
cdr3_aa: CASSQAEYTEAFF
d_call: -
j_call: TRBJ1-1
clone_size: -
v_call: TRBV6-1

cdr3_nt: TGTGCCAGCGAAAGACTAGCCGCCGGGGGTACGCAGTATTTT
cdr3_aa: CASERLAAGGTQYF
d_call: TRBD2
j_call: TRBJ2-3
clone_size: -
v_call: TRBV13

cdr3_nt: TGTGCCAGCAGCTTAGTTCAGGGGCCTAGCACTGGAAACACCATATATTTT
cdr3_aa: CASSLVQGPSTGNTIYF
d_call: -
j_call: TRBJ1-3
clone_size: -
v_call: TRBV7-2

cdr3_nt: TGTGCCAGCAGTTTAGCTAGCGGGAGTCAAGAGACCCAGTACTTC
cdr3_aa: CASSLASGSQETQYF
d_call: TRBD2
j_call: TRBJ2-5
clone_size: once
v_call: TRBV28

cdr3_nt: TGCGCCAGCAGCCGCACCGGATTGAGCAATCAGCCCCAGCATTTT
cdr3_aa: CASSRTGLSNQPQHF
d_call: -
j_call: TRBJ1-5
clone_size: -
v_call: TRBV4-1

cdr3_nt: TGTGCCAGCAGTGAGGCTGAGGGTGGTAATTCACCCCTCCACTTT
cdr3_aa: CASSEAEGGNSPLHF
d_call: -
j_call: TRBJ1-6
clone_size: -
v_call: TRBV6-1

cdr3_nt: TGTGCCAGCAGCCAAGCAACAGGGGGCACTGAAGCTTTCTTT
cdr3_aa: CASSQATGGTEAFF
d_call: TRBD1
j_call: TRBJ1-1
clone_size: -
v_call: TRBV14

cdr3_nt: TGCAGCGTTGGGACGGGAGAGACCCAGTACTTC
cdr3_aa: CSVGTGETQYF
d_call: -
j_call: TRBJ2-5
clone_size: -
v_call: TRBV29-1

cdr3_nt: TGCGCCAGCAGCCCGGAGGGACCGCCCCTCCCATACGAGCAGTACTTC
cdr3_aa: CASSPEGPPLPYEQYF
d_call: -
j_call: TRBJ2-7
clone_size: -
v_call: TRBV5-1

cdr3_nt: TGTGCCAGCAGCGTAGCGGGAACTCTGGCCTCCTACAATGAGCAGTTCTTC
cdr3_aa: CASSVAGTLASYNEQFF
d_call: -
j_call: TRBJ2-1
clone_size: -
v_call: TRBV9

cdr3_nt: TGCGCCAGCAGCTTGGTAGCGGGGGTGAACACCGGGGAGCTGTTTTTT
cdr3_aa: CASSLVAGVNTGELFF
d_call: TRBD2
j_call: TRBJ2-2
clone_size: -
v_call: TRBV5-1

cdr3_nt: TGTGCCAGCAGTGAAGGGCGGGGAGACACCGGGGAGCTGTTTTTT
cdr3_aa: CASSEGRGDTGELFF
d_call: -
j_call: TRBJ2-2
clone_size: -
v_call: TRBV6-4

cdr3_nt: TGTGCCAGCAGTCCTAGACAGGGCCCGAACACCGGGGAGCTGTTTTTT
cdr3_aa: CASSPRQGPNTGELFF
d_call: TRBD1
j_call: TRBJ2-2
clone_size: -
v_call: TRBV7-9

cdr3_nt: TGTGCCAGCACCCCACCGGGACTAAACACCTACGAGCAGTACTTC
cdr3_aa: CASTPPGLNTYEQYF
d_call: TRBD2
j_call: TRBJ2-7
clone_size: -
v_call: TRBV28

cdr3_nt: TGTGCCAGTAGCCCAAACCCTCTCGGGGAATCAACGGACACCGGGGAGCTGTTTTTT
cdr3_aa: CASSPNPLGESTDTGELFF
d_call: -
j_call: TRBJ2-2
clone_size: -
v_call: TRBV19

cdr3_nt: TGTGCCAGCAGCTCGACGGCAGGGTCCTGGTATGGCTACACCTTC
cdr3_aa: CASSSTAGSWYGYTF
d_call: -
j_call: TRBJ1-2
clone_size: -
v_call: TRBV5-6

cdr3_nt: TGTGCCAGTGGATGGGACCCCTACAATGAGCAGTTCTTC
cdr3_aa: CASGWDPYNEQFF
d_call: -
j_call: TRBJ2-1
clone_size: -
v_call: TRBV19